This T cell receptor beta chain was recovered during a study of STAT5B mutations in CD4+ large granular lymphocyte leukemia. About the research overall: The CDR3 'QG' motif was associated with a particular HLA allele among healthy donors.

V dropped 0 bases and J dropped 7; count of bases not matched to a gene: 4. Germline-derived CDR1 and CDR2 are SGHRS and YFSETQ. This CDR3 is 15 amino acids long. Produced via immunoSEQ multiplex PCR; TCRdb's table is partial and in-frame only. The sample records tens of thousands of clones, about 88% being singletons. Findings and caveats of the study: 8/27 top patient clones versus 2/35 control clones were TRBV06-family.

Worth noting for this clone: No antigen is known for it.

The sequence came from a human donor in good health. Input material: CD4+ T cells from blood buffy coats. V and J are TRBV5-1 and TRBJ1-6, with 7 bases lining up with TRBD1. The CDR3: CASSLAGTVNSPLHF. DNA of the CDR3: TGCGCCAGCAGCTTGGCCGGGACAGTAAATTCACCCCTCCACTTT.